This TCR beta chain comes out of a study of identical twins. The germline CDR1 and CDR2 sequences are SEHNR and FQNEAQ (reference sequence). Trimming cost V 5 bases and J 5 bases, with 15 bases left between them. The CDR3 has 14 residues. Concerning this clonotype: The antigen is undetermined.

TCRdb reprocessed the 5' RACE reads with MiXCR, giving one entry per CDR3 protein. The sample has fewer than 550,000 distinct CDR3 sequences, roughly an eighth seen once. Study-level points and caveats: Models predicted too little out-of-frame TCR alpha sharing in monozygotic twins. Conclusions relied on cross-sectional statistical analysis, not following the same donors. Weaker excess twin sharing was observed in beta out-of-frame sequences.

This sample was shared with a second study, whose subject was yellow fever vaccine responses in identical twins. That source notes: Twins showed a vaccine T cell response that reportedly seemed partly convergent, partly personalized.

The receptor comes from a woman aged 18-30 years in good health. The genes are TRBV7-9 and TRBJ2-5; tentatively, D is TRBD2 (5 bases). Material: CD4+ T cells sorted from blood. This CDR3 reads CASSPIPGSETQYF. The DNA of the CDR3 is TGTGCCAGCAGCCCCATTCCGGGGTCGGAGACCCAGTACTTC.